The 18 T cell receptor beta chains below come from one sample, sequenced in a study of control samples from healthy donors and cancer patients. Assay: immunoSEQ multiplex PCR; the TCRdb copy retains only in-frame clones and omits some. The data contain 100,000 to 150,000 clones, 90% of them singletons. Sample: blood. These receptors all come from a man younger than 30 in good health.

This chain uses TRBV7-9 with TRBJ1-4; D is possibly TRBD1 (6 bases). This CDR3 has 15 amino acids. The V and J ends lost 2 bases and 7 bases respectively, with 14 bases between them. Germline lookup yields CDR1 SEHNR and CDR2 FQNEAQ (reference sequence). In DNA form, the CDR3 reads TGTGCCAGCAGCTTAACAGGGTCCCTGGGTGAAAAACTGTTTTTT. As protein: CASSLTGSLGEKLFF.

The J gene is TRBJ2-5, the V gene TRBV5-5; D ambiguous. CDR3 length: 14 residues. Germline CDR1 reads SGHKS; CDR2 reads YYEKEE (reference sequence). Between the trimmed V and J ends, which lost 0 bases and 1 base, there was a span of 7 bases. The CDR3 here is CASSLGGVQETQYF. In nucleotides, the CDR3 is TGTGCCAGCAGCTTGGGAGGAGTCCAAGAGACCCAGTACTTC.

This chain uses TRBV7-9 with TRBJ1-1, with TRBD1 matching 9 bases. Trimming cost V 5 bases and J 11 bases; bases outside gene matches: 6. The CDR3 is made up of 12 amino acids. Germline loops: CDR1 SEHNR, CDR2 FQNEAQ (reference sequence). The CDR3 coding sequence is TGTGCCAGCAGCCTAATGGACAGGGGCGCTTTCTTT. This codes for CASSLMDRGAFF.

V and J are TRBV10-1 and TRBJ2-7; 11 nucleotides match TRBD2. Looked up from germline, CDR1 is WNHNN and CDR2 is SYGVQD (reference sequence). With 4 bases clipped from V and 4 bases from J, the junction kept 9 bases outside the gene matches. The CDR3 covers 16 residues. CDR3 in amino acids: CASSVLAGGDRYEQYV. CDR3 sequence (DNA): TGCGCCAGCAGTGTCCTAGCGGGGGGCGATCGGTACGAGCAGTACGTC.

The genes are TRBV19 and TRBJ2-2; TRBD2 aligns across 12 bases. The CDR3 consists of 15 residues. The germline V gene encodes CDR1 LNHDA and CDR2 SQIVND (reference sequence). Trimming removed 6 bases from V and 6 bases from J; junction bases left unmatched: 5. The chain's CDR3 is CASRSASGRAGELFF. CDR3 coding DNA: TGTGCCAGTAGGTCGGCTAGCGGGAGGGCCGGGGAGCTGTTTTTT.

The chain carries TRBV5-1 and TRBJ1-3; no clear D gene. The V gene lost 2 bases and the J gene lost 2 bases, with 11 bases spanning the gap. The V gene's germline CDR1 is SGHRS and CDR2 YFSETQ. This CDR3 contains 15 residues. CDR3 protein: CASSFDYGTGNTIYF. CDR3 nucleotides: TGCGCCAGCAGCTTCGACTATGGTACTGGAAACACCATATATTTT.

This clone was recorded once. V and J are TRBV28 and TRBJ2-4; D may be TRBD2 (5 bases). V shed 6 bases and J shed 0 bases, with 15 bases lying between them. The CDR3 spans 16 residues. The germline gives CDR1 MDHEN, CDR2 SYDVKM. The CDR3 DNA follows: TGTGCCAGCAGCTATCTAAGGGAGCTAGCCAAAAACATTCAGTACTTC. Translating gives CASSYLRELAKNIQYF. Drawing the rest from reference TRBV28 and TRBJ2-4, the complete variable domain is DVKVTQSSRYLVKRTGEKVFLECVQDMDHENMFWYRQDPGLGLRLIYFSYDVKMKEKGDIPEGYSVSREKKERFSLILESASTNQTSMYLCASSYLRELAKNIQYFGAGTRLSVL.

This chain connects TRBV18 to TRBJ2-2, with 11 bases fitting TRBD2. Germline V gives CDR1 KGHSH, CDR2 LQKENI. CDR3 length equals 15 residues. With 3 bases clipped from V and 7 bases from J, the junction kept 4 bases outside the gene matches. The CDR3 sequence is CASSPSLAGVGELFF. CDR3 DNA sequence: TGTGCCAGCTCACCTTCACTAGCGGGAGTCGGGGAGCTGTTTTTT. The full variable domain, in which reference TRBV18 and TRBJ2-2 provide the parts outside the CDR3, is NAGVMQNPRHLVRRRGQEARLRCSPMKGHSHVYWYRQLPEEGLKFMVYLQKENIIDESGMPKERFSAEFPKEGPSILRIQQVVRGDSAAYFCASSPSLAGVGELFFGEGSRLTVL.

The V call is TRBV2, the J call TRBJ1-2, with 9 bases lining up with TRBD1. Germline assignment: CDR1 SNHLY and CDR2 FYNNEI. V shed 7 bases and J 4 bases; nucleotides not matched to a gene: 13. The CDR3 contains 16 residues. The CDR3 loop reads CASIPDGQGRIYGYTF. For the CDR3, the DNA is TGTGCCAGCATCCCGGATGGACAGGGGCGAATCTATGGCTACACCTTC.

This chain connects TRBV2 to TRBJ2-3; the D is unclear. CDR3 size: 14 residues. Germline values: CDR1 SNHLY, CDR2 FYNNEI. The germline V and J ends were trimmed by 4 bases and 1 base, with 9 bases remaining between them. In nucleotides, the CDR3 is TGTGCCAGCAGTGCGGGCAGAGGCACAGATACGCAGTATTTT. Encoded protein: CASSAGRGTDTQYF.

The J gene is TRBJ2-7, the V gene TRBV27, with D perhaps matching TRBD2 (6 bases). CDR1 is MNHEY and CDR2 is SMNVEV in the germline V gene (reference sequence). This CDR3 spans 14 amino acids. V lost 4 bases and J 5 bases, leaving 15 bases between the germline ends. CDR3 sequence reads: CASSSLATTHEQYF. The CDR3 region has the DNA TGTGCCAGCAGTTCACTAGCAACGACCCACGAGCAGTACTTC.

The chain couples TRBV5-1 to TRBJ2-5; 8 positions agree with TRBD1. CDR1 is SGHRS, CDR2 YFSETQ, per germline. The CDR3 has 13 residues. V shed 4 bases, J shed 3 bases, and the junction held 2 bases outside the gene matches. The CDR3: CASSPTGEETQYF. The CDR3, as DNA: TGCGCCAGCAGCCCGACAGGGGAAGAGACCCAGTACTTC.

The J gene is TRBJ2-7, the V gene TRBV10-2; perhaps TRBD2 as D (5 bases). This CDR3 comprises 16 residues. Germline lookup yields CDR1 WSHSY and CDR2 SAAADI. The V end was cut by 4 bases, the J end by 7 bases, with 23 bases between. CDR3 nucleotide sequence: TGCGCCAGCAGTGGGGGTCCGACTAAACTCCAATGGGAGCAGTACGTC. This encodes CASSGGPTKLQWEQYV.

As to this clone: Within the sample, other DNA sequences also encode this same CDR3. The genes are TRBV19 and TRBJ1-5; D may be TRBD1 (5 bases). CDR1 is LNHDA and CDR2 is SQIVND in the germline V gene (reference sequence). This CDR3 comprises 15 residues. Trimming cost V 5 bases and J 6 bases, with 17 bases left between them. CDR3 nucleotide sequence: TGTGCCAGTAGTCTAGGAAGGGGAATTAGTCAGCCCCAGCATTTT. Protein: CASSLGRGISQPQHF.

The chain joins TRBV7-9 to TRBJ1-1; D is undetermined. Trimming took 4 bases from V and 2 from J, leaving 8 bases between them. Germline loops: CDR1 SEHNR, CDR2 FQNEAQ (reference sequence). This CDR3 spans 13 amino acids. This CDR3 is CASSSALNTEAFF. The CDR3 region has the DNA TGTGCCAGCAGCTCCGCCCTCAACACTGAAGCTTTCTTT.

CDR3 loop: CASSFGTGYQPQHF. The CDR3 region has the DNA TGTGCCAGCAGTTTCGGGACAGGGTATCAGCCCCAGCATTTT. The chain has TRBV6-2 or TRBV6-3 and TRBJ1-5, with 9 positions matching TRBD1. CDR1 is MNHEY, CDR2 SVGEGT, per germline. This CDR3 is 14 amino acids long. V dropped 4 bases and J dropped 5; count of bases not matched to a gene: 3.

The chain links TRBV18 to TRBJ2-4; TRBD1 is a possible D gene (5 bases). CDR1 and CDR2 (germline): KGHSH, LQKENI. Trimming took 1 base from V and 6 from J, leaving 10 bases between them. The CDR3 spans 14 residues. CDR3 sequence (DNA): TGTGCCAGCTCACCACTTGAAGACAGAAACATTCAGTACTTC. This gives the protein CASSPLEDRNIQYF.

The chain employs TRBV2 and TRBJ1-5, with no clear D. Trimming pared 5 bases from V and 2 bases from J, leaving 13 bases between. CDR1 SNHLY and CDR2 FYNNEI come from the germline V gene. CDR3 length equals 15 residues. Here the CDR3 DNA reads TGTGCCAGCAGTTCCGGACCCACAGGCAATCAGCCCCAGCATTTT. It specifies CASSSGPTGNQPQHF.